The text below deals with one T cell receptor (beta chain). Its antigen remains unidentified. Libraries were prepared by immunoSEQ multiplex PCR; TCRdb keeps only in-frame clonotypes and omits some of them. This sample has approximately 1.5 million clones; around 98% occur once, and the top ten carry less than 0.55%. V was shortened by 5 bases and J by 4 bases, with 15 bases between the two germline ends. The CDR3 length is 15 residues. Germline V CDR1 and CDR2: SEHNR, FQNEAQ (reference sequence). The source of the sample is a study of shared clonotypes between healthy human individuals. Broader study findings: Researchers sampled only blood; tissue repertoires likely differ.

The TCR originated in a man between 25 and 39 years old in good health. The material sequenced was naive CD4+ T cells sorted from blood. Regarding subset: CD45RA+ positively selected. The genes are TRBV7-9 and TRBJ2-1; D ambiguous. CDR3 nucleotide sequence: TGTGCCAGCAGCCCCCGCGGCAGCACGTACAATGAGCAGTTCTTC. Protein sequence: CASSPRGSTYNEQFF.